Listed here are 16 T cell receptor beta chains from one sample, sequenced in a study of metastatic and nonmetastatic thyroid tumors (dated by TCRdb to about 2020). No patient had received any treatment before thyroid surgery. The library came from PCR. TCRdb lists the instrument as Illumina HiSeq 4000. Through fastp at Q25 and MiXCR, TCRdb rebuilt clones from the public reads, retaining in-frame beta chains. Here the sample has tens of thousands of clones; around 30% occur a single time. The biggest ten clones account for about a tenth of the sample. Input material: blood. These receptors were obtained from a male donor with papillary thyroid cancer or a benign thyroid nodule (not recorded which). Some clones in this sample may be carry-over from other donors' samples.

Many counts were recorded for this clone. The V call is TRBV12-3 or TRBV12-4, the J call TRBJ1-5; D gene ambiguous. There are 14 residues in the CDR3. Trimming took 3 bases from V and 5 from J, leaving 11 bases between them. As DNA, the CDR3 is TGTGCCAGCAGTTTTTACGGGGAGCATCAGCCCCAGCATTTT. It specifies CASSFYGEHQPQHF.

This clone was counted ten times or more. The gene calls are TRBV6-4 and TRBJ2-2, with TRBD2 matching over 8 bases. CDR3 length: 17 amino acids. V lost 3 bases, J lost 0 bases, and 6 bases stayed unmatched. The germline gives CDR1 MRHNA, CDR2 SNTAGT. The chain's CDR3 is CASSESREGANTGELFF. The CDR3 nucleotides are TGTGCCAGCAGTGAATCCCGGGAGGGAGCGAACACCGGGGAGCTGTTTTTT.

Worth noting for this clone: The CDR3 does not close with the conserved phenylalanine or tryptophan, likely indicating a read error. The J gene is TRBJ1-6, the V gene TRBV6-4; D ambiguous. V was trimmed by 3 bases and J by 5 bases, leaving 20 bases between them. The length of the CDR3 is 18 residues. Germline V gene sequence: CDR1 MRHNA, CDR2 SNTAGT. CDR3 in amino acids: CASSEAIPAGGDNSPLHH. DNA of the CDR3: TGTGCCAGCAGTGAAGCGATCCCCGCGGGAGGTGATAATTCACCCCTCCACCAT.

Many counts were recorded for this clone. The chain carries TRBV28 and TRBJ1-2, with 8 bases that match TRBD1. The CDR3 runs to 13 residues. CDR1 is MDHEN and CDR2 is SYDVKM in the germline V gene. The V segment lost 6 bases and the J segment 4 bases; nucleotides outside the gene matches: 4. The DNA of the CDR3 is TGTGCCAGCAGATCAGGGGGCTTCTATGGCTACACCTTC. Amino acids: CASRSGGFYGYTF.

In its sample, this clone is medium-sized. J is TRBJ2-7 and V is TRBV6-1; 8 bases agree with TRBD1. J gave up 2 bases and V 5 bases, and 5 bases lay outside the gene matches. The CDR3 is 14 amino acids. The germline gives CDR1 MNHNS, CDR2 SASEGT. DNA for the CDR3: TGTGCCAGCAGTTTCACAGGGGGGACCTACGAGCAGTACTTC. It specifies CASSFTGGTYEQYF.

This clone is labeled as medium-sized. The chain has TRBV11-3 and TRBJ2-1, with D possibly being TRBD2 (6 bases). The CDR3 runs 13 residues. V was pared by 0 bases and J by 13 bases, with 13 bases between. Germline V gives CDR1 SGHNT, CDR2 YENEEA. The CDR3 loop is CASSLEAGSLQFF. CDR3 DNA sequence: TGTGCCAGCAGCTTAGAGGCGGGAAGCCTTCAGTTCTTC.

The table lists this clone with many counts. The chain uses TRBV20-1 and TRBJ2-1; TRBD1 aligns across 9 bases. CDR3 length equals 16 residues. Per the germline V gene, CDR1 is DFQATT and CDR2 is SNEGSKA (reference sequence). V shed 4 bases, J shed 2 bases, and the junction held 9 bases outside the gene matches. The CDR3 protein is CSAKTGTGLAYNEQFF. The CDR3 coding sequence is TGCAGTGCTAAGACCGGGACAGGGTTGGCCTACAATGAGCAGTTCTTC.

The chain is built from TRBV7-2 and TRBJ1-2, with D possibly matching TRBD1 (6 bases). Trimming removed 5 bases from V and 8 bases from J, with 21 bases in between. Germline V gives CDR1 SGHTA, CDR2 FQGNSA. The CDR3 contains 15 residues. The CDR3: CASSSFRQAARGYTF. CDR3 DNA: TGTGCCAGCAGCAGCTTCAGACAGGCAGCAAGAGGCTACACCTTC. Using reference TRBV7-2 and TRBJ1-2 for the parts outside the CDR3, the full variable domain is GAGVSQSPSNKVTEKGKDVELRCDPISGHTALYWYRQSLGQGLEFLIYFQGNSAPDKSGLPSDRFSAERTGGSVSTLTIQRTQQEDSAVYLCASSSFRQAARGYTFGSGTRLTVV.

The CDR3 DNA sequence: TGCAGTGCTAGAGATTGGGCGGTGTATGGCTACACCTTC. It codes for CSARDWAVYGYTF. The J gene is TRBJ1-2, the V gene TRBV20-1, with D unresolved. The CDR3 sequence is 13 residues long. V lost 0 bases and J lost 5, with 10 bases in between. The germline gives CDR1 DFQATT, CDR2 SNEGSKA (reference sequence).

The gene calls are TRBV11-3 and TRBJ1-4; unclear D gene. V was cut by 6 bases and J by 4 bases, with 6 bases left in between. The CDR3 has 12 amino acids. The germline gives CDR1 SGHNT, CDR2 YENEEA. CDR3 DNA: TGTGCCAGCAGTACGTTTAATGAAAAACTGTTTTTT. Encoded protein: CASSTFNEKLFF.

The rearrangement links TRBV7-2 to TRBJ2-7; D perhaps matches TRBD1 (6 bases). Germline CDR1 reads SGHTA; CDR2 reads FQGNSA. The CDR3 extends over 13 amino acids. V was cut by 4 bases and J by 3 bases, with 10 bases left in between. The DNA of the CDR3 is TGTGCCAGCAGCTGGCTGGACAGCTACGAGCAGTACTTC. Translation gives CASSWLDSYEQYF.

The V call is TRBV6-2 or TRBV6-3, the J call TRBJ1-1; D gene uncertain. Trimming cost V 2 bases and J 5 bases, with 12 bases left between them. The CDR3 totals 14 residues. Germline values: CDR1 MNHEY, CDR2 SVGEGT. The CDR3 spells CASSYDNLGTEAFF. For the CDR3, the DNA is TGTGCCAGCAGTTACGACAACCTGGGGACTGAAGCTTTCTTT.

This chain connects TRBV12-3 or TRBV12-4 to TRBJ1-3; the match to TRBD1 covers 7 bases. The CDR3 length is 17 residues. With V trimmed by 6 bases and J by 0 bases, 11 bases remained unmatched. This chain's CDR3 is CASSSGQKLLSGNTIYF. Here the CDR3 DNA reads TGTGCCAGCAGCTCGGGACAGAAACTCCTCTCTGGAAACACCATATATTTT.

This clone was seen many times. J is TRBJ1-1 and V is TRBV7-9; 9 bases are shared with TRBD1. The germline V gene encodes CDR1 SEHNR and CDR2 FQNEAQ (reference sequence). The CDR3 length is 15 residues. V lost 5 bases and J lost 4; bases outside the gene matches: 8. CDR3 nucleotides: TGTGCCAGCAGCCCCCGATTGGGACAGGGCACTGAAGCTTTCTTT. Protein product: CASSPRLGQGTEAFF.

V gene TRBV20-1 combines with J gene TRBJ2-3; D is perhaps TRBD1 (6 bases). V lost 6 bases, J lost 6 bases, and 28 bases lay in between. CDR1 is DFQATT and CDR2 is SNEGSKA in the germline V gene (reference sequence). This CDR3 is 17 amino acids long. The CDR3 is CSATRTQRTDFFDTQYF. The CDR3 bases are TGCAGTGCCACCCGAACCCAGCGGACAGACTTTTTTGATACGCAGTATTTT.

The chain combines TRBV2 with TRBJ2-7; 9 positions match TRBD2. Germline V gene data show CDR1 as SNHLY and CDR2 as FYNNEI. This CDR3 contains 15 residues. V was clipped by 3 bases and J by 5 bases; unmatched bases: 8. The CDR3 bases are TGTGCCAGCAGTGATTCTCGTGCTAGCGGGAACGAGCAGTACTTC. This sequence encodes CASSDSRASGNEQYF.